This TCR beta chain was profiled in a study of shared clonotypes between healthy human individuals. Findings and limits, study-wide: Non-shared clonotypes were found to have lower generation probabilities than the clonotypes that were shared by all four of the sorted-subset donors.

Profiled with immunoSEQ multiplex PCR; TCRdb holds only in-frame clones, not every one. The repertoire has 2 million to 2.5 million clones, roughly 93% of them found once; the top ten carry about 0.39%. Healthy HIV-negative adults without recent acute infections or vaccinations served as donors. About this clone: The antigen is undetermined.

This clonotype originated in a young man in good health. Some clones in this sample may be carry-over from other donors' samples. The sequenced sample was naive CD4+ T cells from PBMCs. Subset reported: CD45RA+ positively selected.

The DNA of the CDR3 is TGTGCCAGTAGTCCCGCGGGGGGCGAAGCTTTCTTT. Protein: CASSPAGGEAFF. This chain joins TRBV19 and TRBJ1-1, with a possible D match to TRBD1 (6 bases). Between the trimmed V and J ends, which lost 5 bases and 8 bases, there was a span of 12 bases. The germline V gene has CDR1 LNHDA and CDR2 SQIVND (reference sequence). This CDR3 has 12 residues.